This T cell receptor beta chain was obtained from a study of blood T cell repertoires in COVID-19. Study details: Nucleic acid was either cDNA or gDNA, and it came from T cells, B-cell-depleted T cells, or PBMCs.

Data came from immunoSEQ multiplex PCR; TCRdb stores just in-frame clones and leaves some out. The repertoire holds about 47,000 clones, with more than 80% as singletons. Germline V CDR1 and CDR2: SGHAT, FQNNGV. V lost 8 bases and J 4 bases, leaving 6 bases between the germline ends. This CDR3 is built from 10 residues. This clone has a single count. Sequenced sample: peripheral blood. This sequence was found in a man in his 60s with acute or convalescent COVID-19. The V and J genes are TRBV11-2 and TRBJ2-7, with a tentative D call TRBD2 (5 bases). CDR3 amino acids: CASGEYEQYF. The CDR3 bases are TGTGCCAGCGGGGAGTACGAGCAGTACTTC.